This entry describes one TCR beta chain. As yet, its antigen is unknown. Every TCR beta cDNA library bore unique molecular identifiers. T cells numbering about 0.85 to 11 million yielded cDNA molecules that totaled roughly 500,000. Each CDR3 protein gets one entry after TCRdb re-called the PCR reads with MiXCR. The sample holds under 200,000 distinct CDR3 sequences, around 34% seen once. These data are taken from a study of post-analysis software for immune sequencing data. For the study at large: Relapsing-remitting, secondary progressive and progressive-relapsing forms made up the multiple sclerosis disease courses. Whole-study findings and limits: Pronounced co-clustering by F measure was evident among identically batched samples. Five TRBV segments, TRBV5-6, TRBV5-1 and TRBV20-1 among them, were found more frequent in patients than controls.

V lost 3 bases and J lost 4, with 17 bases in between. From germline, CDR1 is LGHNA and CDR2 YSLEER. The CDR3 is 16 amino acids. V and J are TRBV4-3 and TRBJ2-3, with D possibly TRBD2 on 6 matching bases. The sample in question was blood, obtained after autologous hematopoietic stem cell transplantation. The TCR comes from a girl aged 5 to 17 with multiple sclerosis. CDR3 sequence: CASSHTSRSSADTQYF. For the CDR3, the DNA is TGCGCCAGCAGCCACACTAGCCGGAGCTCAGCAGATACGCAGTATTTT.